This entry lists 27 T cell receptor beta chains sequenced from one sample in a study of cytomegalovirus exposure and HLA in healthy donors (dated by TCRdb to 2016 to 2017). Receptor amplification or capture employed the immunoSEQ multiplex PCR assay. For the multiplex PCR, a mixture combining 60 forward primers for TCR Vbeta segments and 13 reverse primers for TCR Jbeta segments was used. In its TCRdb copy, this immuneACCESS table keeps in-frame sequences only and misses some clones. Where compared with another copy, unresolved V genes explain less than half of these, and the others have no known cause. This sample comprises around 180,000 clones, roughly 84% of them detected only once. Around 1.2% of the sample is held by the ten biggest clonotypes. The sequencing sample was made of PBMCs. The source is a girl aged 2 to 10 in good health and CMV-seropositive.

J is TRBJ2-7 and V is TRBV4-2; TRBD2 matches at 12 bases. The germline CDR1 and CDR2 sequences are LGHNA and YNFKEQ. The CDR3 has 17 residues. V was clipped by 0 bases and J by 3 bases; unmatched bases: 6. CDR3 sequence reads: CASSQEGTTSGGYEQYF. Written as DNA, the CDR3 is TGTGCCAGCAGCCAAGAGGGTACGACTAGCGGGGGCTACGAGCAGTACTTC.

V and J are TRBV2 and TRBJ2-2, with TRBD2 matching over 11 bases. V shed 6 bases and J 4 bases; nucleotides not matched to a gene: 4. The V gene's germline CDR1 is SNHLY and CDR2 FYNNEI. The length of the CDR3 is 15 residues. In DNA form, the CDR3 reads TGTGCCAGCAGGCGACTAGCGGGACCCACCGGGGAGCTGTTTTTT. It specifies CASRRLAGPTGELFF.

The rearrangement joins TRBV6-6 to TRBJ1-5; TRBD1 agrees at 8 bases. Trimming cost V 6 bases and J 1 base; bases outside gene matches: 5. The CDR3 consists of 15 residues. Germline loops: CDR1 MNHNY, CDR2 SVGAGI (reference sequence). CDR3 nucleotide sequence: TGTGCCAGCAGACTCGGACAGGGCAGCAATCAGCCCCAGCATTTT. This gives the protein CASRLGQGSNQPQHF.

This chain connects TRBV19 to TRBJ2-2; 9 positions match TRBD2. The germline V gene encodes CDR1 LNHDA and CDR2 SQIVND (reference sequence). With V trimmed by 8 bases and J by 0 bases, 4 bases remained unmatched. The CDR3 runs to 15 residues. CDR3 DNA: TGTGCCAGTGGAAGCGGGGGGACGAACACCGGGGAGCTGTTTTTT. Protein sequence: CASGSGGTNTGELFF.

CDR3 coding DNA: TGTGCCAGCAGTGATCGGGGGGCTAGGAATCAGCCCCAGCATTTT. Translated, it gives CASSDRGARNQPQHF. V is TRBV2 and J is TRBJ1-5; D possibly corresponds to TRBD1 (6 bases). CDR3 length equals 15 residues. Germline V gene data show CDR1 as SNHLY and CDR2 as FYNNEI. The V and J ends lost 3 bases and 4 bases respectively, with 13 bases between them.

This clone was recorded a few times. This chain uses TRBV5-1 with TRBJ2-1; possible D gene TRBD2, 6 bases. Germline V gene data show CDR1 as SGHRS and CDR2 as YFSETQ. This CDR3 has 13 residues. The V end lost 4 bases, the J end lost 5 bases, and 10 bases lay between the germline ends. Here the CDR3 reads CASSRDWNNEQFF. The CDR3 DNA sequence: TGCGCCAGCAGCCGGGACTGGAACAATGAGCAGTTCTTC.

V and J are TRBV28 and TRBJ1-1, with no clear D. The CDR3 totals 15 residues. The germline V gene has CDR1 MDHEN and CDR2 SYDVKM. Trimming left V 5 bases short and J 1 base short, with 14 bases between. The CDR3 loop reads CASSPQPLENTEAFF. The DNA for the CDR3 is TGTGCCAGCAGTCCCCAACCCCTAGAGAACACTGAAGCTTTCTTT.

The rearrangement joins TRBV5-1 to TRBJ1-1; 10 nucleotides agree with TRBD1. The V gene end was trimmed by 4 bases and the J gene end by 1 base; junction bases not matched to a gene: 7. The CDR3 has 16 residues. CDR1 is SGHRS, CDR2 YFSETQ, per germline. The chain's CDR3 is CASSARDRGSNTEAFF. For the CDR3, the DNA is TGCGCCAGCAGCGCACGGGACAGGGGTTCGAACACTGAAGCTTTCTTT.

The chain recombines TRBV27 with TRBJ2-7, with TRBD1 identical over 10 bases. The germline gives CDR1 MNHEY, CDR2 SMNVEV (reference sequence). The V and J ends lost 2 bases and 4 bases, in that order; junction bases with no gene match: 8. The CDR3 length is 16 residues. CDR3 sequence: CASSLRPRTGGYEQYF. In DNA, the CDR3 is TGTGCCAGCAGTTTACGGCCGCGGACAGGGGGATACGAGCAGTACTTC.

This chain links TRBV2 with TRBJ2-1, with D unclear. CDR1 SNHLY and CDR2 FYNNEI come from the germline V gene. V gave up 4 bases and J gave up 7 bases, with 2 bases separating them. This CDR3 comprises 10 residues. The CDR3 loop is CASSANEQFF. CDR3 bases: TGTGCCAGCAGTGCTAATGAGCAGTTCTTC.

The rearrangement links TRBV5-3 to TRBJ1-5, with a tentative D call TRBD1 (5 bases). TRBV5-3 is treated as an ORF (open reading frame) with a function not yet certain. Trimming took off 0 bases at V and 5 bases at J, with 9 bases between the two ends. The CDR3 contains 14 residues. The CDR3 spells CARSLATGDQPQHF. The CDR3 DNA is TGTGCCAGAAGCTTGGCCACAGGAGATCAGCCCCAGCATTTT.

This clone showed up just once. This chain links TRBV5-6 with TRBJ1-1; D ambiguous. This CDR3 contains 14 residues. The germline gives CDR1 SGHDT, CDR2 YYEEEE. The V end was cut by 1 base, the J end by 6 bases, with 13 bases between. The CDR3 region is CASSLNTRFAEAFF. The CDR3 region has the DNA TGTGCCAGCAGCTTGAATACTCGGTTCGCTGAAGCTTTCTTT.

The V gene is TRBV19, the J gene TRBJ2-3, with 11 bases fitting TRBD1. In germline, CDR1 is LNHDA, CDR2 SQIVND (reference sequence). The CDR3 has 16 amino acids. With 4 bases clipped from V and 6 bases from J, the junction kept 9 bases outside the gene matches. Written as DNA, the CDR3 is TGTGCCAGTAGTACATACGGACAGGGGGCGTGGGATACGCAGTATTTT. This codes for CASSTYGQGAWDTQYF.

This chain uses TRBV28 with TRBJ2-7; 10 bases align to TRBD2. The germline V gene has CDR1 MDHEN and CDR2 SYDVKM. The J segment lost 9 bases and the V segment lost 2 bases, leaving 7 bases of the junction unmatched. The CDR3 spans 14 residues. The CDR3 reads CASSLASGSRGQYF. The CDR3 DNA sequence: TGTGCCAGCAGTTTAGCTAGCGGGAGCCGCGGGCAGTACTTC.

The chain combines TRBV4-1 with TRBJ1-4; 9 bases line up with TRBD1. V lost 4 bases, J lost 8 bases, and 8 bases stayed unmatched. The CDR3 is 15 amino acids. Germline lookup yields CDR1 MGHRA and CDR2 YSYEKL. Written as DNA, the CDR3 is TGCGCCAGCAGCCGGACACAGGGGGCGGGAGAAAAACTGTTTTTT. Protein sequence: CASSRTQGAGEKLFF.

The V and J genes are TRBV5-1 and TRBJ1-5, with 7 nucleotides matching TRBD1. J lost 5 bases, V lost 4 bases, and 12 bases had no gene match. The CDR3 runs to 16 residues. Germline CDR1 is SGHRS and CDR2 is YFSETQ. CDR3 DNA: TGCGCCAGCAGCCCCTTCGGAGGGGGCCGGGATCAGCCCCAGCATTTT. This translates into CASSPFGGGRDQPQHF.

The chain combines TRBV14 with TRBJ2-3, with 9 bases identical to TRBD2. The trim removed 0 bases at V and 3 bases at J, leaving 7 bases unmatched. This CDR3 region has 17 residues. CDR1 is SGHDN and CDR2 is FVKESK in the germline V gene. The CDR3 bases are TGTGCCAGCAGCCAAGAGTTGTCGCTAGCGGGAACAGATACGCAGTATTTT. It is translated as CASSQELSLAGTDTQYF.

This chain joins TRBV6-6 and TRBJ2-4, with a weak D call TRBD1 (6 bases). The V gene lost 3 bases and the J gene lost 0 bases, with 12 bases spanning the gap. Germline assignment: CDR1 MNHNY and CDR2 SVGAGI (reference sequence). The CDR3 contains 16 residues. CDR3 loop: CASSYGQTLAKNIQYF. In nucleotides, the CDR3 is TGTGCCAGCAGTTATGGACAGACACTAGCCAAAAACATTCAGTACTTC.

The chain recombines TRBV6-5 with TRBJ1-4; D uncertain. The ends were cut back, 5 bases at V and 5 bases at J, with 15 bases in the middle. The CDR3 loop spans 15 amino acids. Per germline, CDR1 MNHEY and CDR2 SVGAGI. CDR3 bases: TGTGCCAGCAGTCACAACGGACGGGAGAATGAAAAACTGTTTTTT. Translating gives CASSHNGRENEKLFF.

The chain has TRBV11-2 and TRBJ2-2; TRBD2 might be the D (6 bases). V shed 5 bases and J shed 5 bases, with 12 bases lying between them. Germline CDR1 is SGHAT and CDR2 is FQNNGV. The CDR3 runs to 14 residues. This CDR3 is CASSPIAGTGELFF. DNA of the CDR3: TGTGCCAGCAGCCCTATCGCGGGAACCGGGGAGCTGTTTTTT.

The CDR3 sequence is CASSPDSNYGYTF. CDR3 DNA sequence: TGTGCCAGCAGCCCGGACAGCAACTATGGCTACACCTTC. The chain is built from TRBV11-1 and TRBJ1-2; tentatively, D is TRBD1 (6 bases). Per germline, CDR1 SGHAT and CDR2 FQDESV (reference sequence). The ends were cut back, 5 bases at V and 2 bases at J, with 9 bases in the middle. The CDR3 is 13 residues long.

The rearrangement joins TRBV6-5 to TRBJ1-2, with D maybe TRBD1 (5 bases). V lost 6 bases to trimming and J lost 6 bases, with 20 bases between them. Germline CDR1 and CDR2: MNHEY and SVGAGI. The CDR3 sequence is 15 residues long. The chain's CDR3 is CASRKPASRAHGYTF. The CDR3 DNA reads as TGTGCCAGCAGAAAACCCGCGAGCAGGGCCCATGGCTACACCTTC.

The chain recombines TRBV7-3 with TRBJ2-3, with 7 positions matching TRBD1. V lost 5 bases, J lost 8 bases, and 4 bases stayed unmatched. Looked up from germline, CDR1 is SGHTA and CDR2 is FQGTGA. The CDR3 sequence is 12 residues long. CDR3 sequence (DNA): TGTGCCAGCAGCACCAACAGGGGTACGCAGTATTTT. Its protein is CASSTNRGTQYF.

The CDR3 DNA follows: TGTGCTAGTGGTTTGGTAGGGTACAGGGATGGGGCCAACGTCCTGACTTTC. This gives the protein CASGLVGYRDGANVLTF. J is TRBJ2-6 and V is TRBV12-5, with D perhaps TRBD1 (6 bases). Germline lookup yields CDR1 LGHNT and CDR2 FRNRAP. The CDR3 is 17 residues long. Trimming stripped 0 bases from V and 3 bases from J, with 12 bases between.

The chain couples TRBV30 to TRBJ2-4, with D possibly matching TRBD1 (6 bases). CDR3 size: 14 residues. CDR1 GTSNPN and CDR2 SVGIG come from the germline V gene (reference sequence). Deletions cut 3 bases from V and 0 bases from J, with 9 bases between. DNA for the CDR3: TGTGCCTGGAGCAGGACAGTAGCCAAAAACATTCAGTACTTC. Translated, it gives CAWSRTVAKNIQYF.

This clone was observed a single time. As DNA, the CDR3 is TGTGCCAGCAGTTACTCGGGACAGGGGTACCAAGAGACCCAGTACTTC. This codes for CASSYSGQGYQETQYF. The gene calls are TRBV6-6 and TRBJ2-5, with 10 bases aligning to TRBD1. Looked up from germline, CDR1 is MNHNY and CDR2 is SVGAGI (reference sequence). The CDR3 is 16 residues long. The V and J ends lost 0 bases and 0 bases, in that order; junction bases with no gene match: 1.

This chain joins TRBV4-1 and TRBJ2-1; possibly TRBD2 for D (5 bases). The length of the CDR3 is 15 residues. Germline CDR1 and CDR2: MGHRA and YSYEKL. Trimming removed 3 bases from V and 9 bases from J, with 18 bases in between. The DNA of the CDR3 is TGCGCCAGCAGCCACGCGGCGGGCGGTGGATGTGAGCAGTTCTTC. Its translation is CASSHAAGGGCEQFF.